Detailed here is one TCR beta chain. The sample comes from a study of blood T cell repertoires in COVID-19. V lost 8 bases and J lost 0; bases outside the gene matches: 8. Germline V CDR1 and CDR2: MNHEY, SMNVEV (reference sequence). This CDR3 spans 17 amino acids. Per the authors' pipeline: Estimates of nucleated cell counts were drawn from the amplification of reference gene primers. Repertoires were generated with immunoSEQ multiplex PCR, while TCRdb's copy carries only in-frame clones and drops some. That table gives V, J and clone size, and the DNA gave D and trimming. This sample yields 200,000 to 250,000 clones, of which approximately 82% are seen a single time; less than 4% belongs to the top ten.

The sample comprised peripheral blood. The receptor's source is a woman in her late teens or twenties with acute or convalescent COVID-19. The rearrangement joins TRBV27 to TRBJ2-6; 9 bases agree with TRBD1. This chain's CDR3 is CASHRTGVSSGANVLTF. The CDR3 bases are TGTGCCAGCCACAGGACAGGGGTTAGCTCTGGGGCCAACGTCCTGACTTTC.